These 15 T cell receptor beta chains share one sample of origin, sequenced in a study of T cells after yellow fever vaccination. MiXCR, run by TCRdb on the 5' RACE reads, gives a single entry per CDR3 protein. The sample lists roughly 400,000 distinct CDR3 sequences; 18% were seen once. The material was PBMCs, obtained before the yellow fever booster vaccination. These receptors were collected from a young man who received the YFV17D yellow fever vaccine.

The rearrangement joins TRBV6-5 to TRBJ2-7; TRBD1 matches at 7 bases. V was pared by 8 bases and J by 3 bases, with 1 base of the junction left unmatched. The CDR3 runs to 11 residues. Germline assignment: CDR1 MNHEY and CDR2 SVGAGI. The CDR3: CASHRGYEQYF. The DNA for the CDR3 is TGTGCCAGCCACAGGGGCTACGAGCAGTACTTC.

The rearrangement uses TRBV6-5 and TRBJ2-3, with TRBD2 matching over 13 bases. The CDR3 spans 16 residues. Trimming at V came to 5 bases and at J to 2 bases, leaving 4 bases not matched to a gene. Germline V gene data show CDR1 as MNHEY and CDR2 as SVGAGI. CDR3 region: CASSTGLAGVTDTQYF. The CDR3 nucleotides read TGTGCCAGCAGTACCGGACTAGCGGGAGTCACAGATACGCAGTATTTT.

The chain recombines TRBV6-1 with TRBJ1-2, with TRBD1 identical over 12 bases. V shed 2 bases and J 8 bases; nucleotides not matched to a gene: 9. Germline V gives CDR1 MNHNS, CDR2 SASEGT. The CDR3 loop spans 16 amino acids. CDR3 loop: CASSELPGQGAQGYTF. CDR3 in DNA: TGTGCCAGCAGTGAACTCCCGGGACAGGGGGCTCAAGGCTACACCTTC.

The CDR3 sequence is CASSYGSDLYQETQYF. CDR3 DNA sequence: TGTGCCAGCAGTTACGGGTCAGACTTATACCAAGAGACCCAGTACTTC. V is TRBV6-5 and J is TRBJ2-5; D is uncertain. V lost 2 bases and J 0 bases, leaving 13 bases between the germline ends. Germline loops: CDR1 MNHEY, CDR2 SVGAGI. This CDR3 is built from 16 residues.

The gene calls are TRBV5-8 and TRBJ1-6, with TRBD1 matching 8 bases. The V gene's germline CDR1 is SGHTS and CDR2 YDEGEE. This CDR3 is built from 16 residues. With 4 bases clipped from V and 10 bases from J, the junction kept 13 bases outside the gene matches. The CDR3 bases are TGTGCCAGCAGCCTTATATGGACAGGGTCAGGCTCACCCCTCCACTTT. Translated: CASSLIWTGSGSPLHF.

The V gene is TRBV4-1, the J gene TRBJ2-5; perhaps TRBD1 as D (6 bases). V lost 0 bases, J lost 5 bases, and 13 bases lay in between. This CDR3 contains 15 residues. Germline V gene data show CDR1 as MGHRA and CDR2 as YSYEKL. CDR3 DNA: TGCGCCAGCAGCCAAGAAAACAGGGTAGTGGAGACCCAGTACTTC. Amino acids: CASSQENRVVETQYF.

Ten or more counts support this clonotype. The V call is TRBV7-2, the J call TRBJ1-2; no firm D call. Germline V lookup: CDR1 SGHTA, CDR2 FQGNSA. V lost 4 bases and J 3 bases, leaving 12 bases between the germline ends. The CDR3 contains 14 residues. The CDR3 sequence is CASSSEQTDYGYTF. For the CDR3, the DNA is TGTGCCAGCAGCTCCGAACAGACGGACTATGGCTACACCTTC. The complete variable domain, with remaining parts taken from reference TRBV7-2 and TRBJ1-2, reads GAGVSQSPSNKVTEKGKDVELRCDPISGHTALYWYRQSLGQGLEFLIYFQGNSAPDKSGLPSDRFSAERTGGSVSTLTIQRTQQEDSAVYLCASSSEQTDYGYTFGSGTRLTVV.

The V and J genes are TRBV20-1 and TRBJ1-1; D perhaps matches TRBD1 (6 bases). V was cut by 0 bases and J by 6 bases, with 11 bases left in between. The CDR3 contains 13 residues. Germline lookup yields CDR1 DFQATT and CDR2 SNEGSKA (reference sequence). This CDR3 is CSAREGALAEAFF. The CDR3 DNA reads TGCAGTGCTAGAGAGGGGGCCTTGGCTGAAGCTTTCTTT.

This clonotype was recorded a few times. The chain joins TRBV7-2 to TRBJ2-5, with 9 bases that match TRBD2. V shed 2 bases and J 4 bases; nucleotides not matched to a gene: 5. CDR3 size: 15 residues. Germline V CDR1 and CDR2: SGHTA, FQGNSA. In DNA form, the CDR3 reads TGTGCCAGCAGCTTATCGGCGGGGGGGCCAGAGACCCAGTACTTC. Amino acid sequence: CASSLSAGGPETQYF.

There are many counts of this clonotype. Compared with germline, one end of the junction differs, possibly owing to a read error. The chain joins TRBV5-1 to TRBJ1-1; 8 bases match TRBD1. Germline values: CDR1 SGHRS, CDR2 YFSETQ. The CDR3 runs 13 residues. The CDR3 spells CASSFTGGTEAFF. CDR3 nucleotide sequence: TGTGCCAGCAGTTTTACAGGGGGCACTGAAGCTTTCTTT.

CDR3 protein: CASRIRDRGLVEETQYF. In nucleotides, the CDR3 is TGTGCCAGCAGGATCCGGGACAGGGGGCTGGTGGAAGAGACCCAGTACTTC. The chain is built from TRBV6-1 and TRBJ2-5; 12 nucleotides match TRBD1. Germline values: CDR1 MNHNS, CDR2 SASEGT. The length of the CDR3 is 17 residues. Trimming removed 6 bases from V and 3 bases from J; junction bases left unmatched: 11.

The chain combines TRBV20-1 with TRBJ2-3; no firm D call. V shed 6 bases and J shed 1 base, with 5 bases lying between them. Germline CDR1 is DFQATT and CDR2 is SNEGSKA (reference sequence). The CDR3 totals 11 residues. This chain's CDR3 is CSAGRTDTQYF. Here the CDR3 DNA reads TGCAGTGCAGGCCGCACAGATACGCAGTATTTT.

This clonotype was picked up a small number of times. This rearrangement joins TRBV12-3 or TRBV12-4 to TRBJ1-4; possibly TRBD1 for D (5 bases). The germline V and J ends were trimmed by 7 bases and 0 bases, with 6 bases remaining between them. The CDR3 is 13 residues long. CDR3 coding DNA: TGTGCCAGCACAGGGACAACTAATGAAAAACTGTTTTTT. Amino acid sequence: CASTGTTNEKLFF.

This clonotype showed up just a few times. DNA of the CDR3: TGTGCCAGCAGTGCGGGGGGACGAAATTCACCCCTCCACTTT. It is translated as CASSAGGRNSPLHF. The chain is built from TRBV3-1 and TRBJ1-6, with D possibly being TRBD1 (5 bases). Germline V CDR1 and CDR2: LGHDT, YNNKEL (reference sequence). V gave up 6 bases and J gave up 7 bases, with 13 bases separating them. The CDR3 is made up of 14 amino acids.

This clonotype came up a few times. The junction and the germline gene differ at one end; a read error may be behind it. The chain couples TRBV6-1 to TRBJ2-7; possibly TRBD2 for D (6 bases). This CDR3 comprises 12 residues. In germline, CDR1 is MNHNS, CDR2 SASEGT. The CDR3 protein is CAGRRGSYEQYF. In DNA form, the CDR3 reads TGTGCCGGCAGGCGGGGATCCTACGAGCAGTACTTC.